The 20 T cell receptor beta chains below were found in one sample sequenced in a study of cytomegalovirus exposure and HLA in healthy donors. PCR primers comprised 60 Vbeta and 13 Jbeta primers. Sequencing used immunoSEQ multiplex PCR; TCRdb keeps in-frame clones, though not all of them. Seen here are roughly 120,000 clones, about 79% observed once, and the top ten hold about 2%. The specimen was PBMCs. Receptors were obtained from a man aged 18 to 35 in good health and CMV-seronegative.

The V and J genes are TRBV14 and TRBJ2-7; 7 nucleotides align to TRBD2. Germline V gene sequence: CDR1 SGHDN, CDR2 FVKESK. The CDR3 covers 15 residues. The trim removed 2 bases at V and 5 bases at J, leaving 9 bases unmatched. The CDR3 here is CASSQWGGSFDEQYF. CDR3 nucleotide sequence: TGTGCCAGCAGCCAATGGGGCGGGAGTTTCGACGAGCAGTACTTC.

This clone was observed a few times. V is TRBV18 and J is TRBJ2-1; 9 positions agree with TRBD2. The CDR3 is 15 amino acids. V gave up 3 bases and J gave up 5 bases; unmatched junction bases: 5. The germline gives CDR1 KGHSH, CDR2 LQKENI. CDR3 coding DNA: TGTGCCAGCTCACCGTCGACTAGCGGACACAATGAGCAGTTCTTC. Encoded protein: CASSPSTSGHNEQFF. The entire variable domain, with the rest obtained from reference TRBV18 and TRBJ2-1, is as follows: NAGVMQNPRHLVRRRGQEARLRCSPMKGHSHVYWYRQLPEEGLKFMVYLQKENIIDESGMPKERFSAEFPKEGPSILRIQQVVRGDSAAYFCASSPSTSGHNEQFFGPGTRLTVL.

The J gene is TRBJ2-3, the V gene TRBV4-1, with D possibly TRBD2 on 5 matching bases. The V end lost 4 bases, the J end lost 0 bases, and 14 bases lay between the germline ends. Germline V lookup: CDR1 MGHRA, CDR2 YSYEKL. The CDR3 is made up of 16 amino acids. The CDR3 DNA sequence: TGCGCCAGCAGCCCAGGACTCAGACCTAGCACAGATACGCAGTATTTT. Protein sequence: CASSPGLRPSTDTQYF.

This clone was observed a few times. The rearrangement links TRBV27 to TRBJ1-5; TRBD1 is a possible D gene (6 bases). The CDR3 runs to 14 residues. V lost 7 bases and J 6 bases, leaving 16 bases between the germline ends. CDR1 is MNHEY and CDR2 is SMNVEV in the germline V gene (reference sequence). This chain's CDR3 is CASKEQGGLQPQHF. The CDR3 DNA sequence: TGTGCCAGCAAAGAACAGGGTGGACTTCAGCCCCAGCATTTT.

This chain connects TRBV6-6 to TRBJ2-7; 11 bases map to TRBD2. Trimming took 0 bases from V and 2 from J; bases not matched to a gene: 0. Germline V gives CDR1 MNHNY, CDR2 SVGAGI (reference sequence). This CDR3 region has 15 residues. The CDR3 protein is CASSYSTSGAYEQYV. CDR3 nucleotides: TGTGCCAGCAGTTACTCGACTAGCGGGGCCTACGAGCAGTACGTC.

The table lists this clone with a few counts. This rearrangement joins TRBV6-5 to TRBJ1-4; no definite D call. There are 12 residues in the CDR3. V dropped 8 bases and J dropped 7 bases, with 11 bases sitting between them. Germline CDR1 MNHEY, CDR2 SVGAGI. CDR3 nucleotide sequence: TGTGCCAGCTCTCGGGGTGGTGAAAAACTGTTTTTT. Encoded protein: CASSRGGEKLFF.

This chain connects TRBV5-1 to TRBJ2-7; TRBD1 might be the D (6 bases). Germline V gives CDR1 SGHRS, CDR2 YFSETQ. Deletions cut 0 bases from V and 0 bases from J, with 10 bases between. The CDR3 runs 15 residues. In DNA form, the CDR3 reads TGCGCCAGCAGCTTGGCTGGGGGCTTCTCCTACGAGCAGTACTTC. Amino acid sequence: CASSLAGGFSYEQYF. The full variable domain, rest sourced from reference TRBV5-1 and TRBJ2-7, is KAGVTQTPRYLIKTRGQQVTLSCSPISGHRSVSWYQQTPGQGLQFLFEYFSETQRNKGNFPGRFSGRQFSNSRSEMNVSTLELGDSALYLCASSLAGGFSYEQYFGPGTRLTVT.

In the case of this clone: The same CDR3 can be traced to other DNA sequences in this sample. This sequence joins TRBV5-1 and TRBJ2-3; TRBD2 agrees at 7 bases. V lost 4 bases and J lost 2; bases outside the gene matches: 4. CDR3 length: 14 residues. Germline V gene sequence: CDR1 SGHRS, CDR2 YFSETQ. The CDR3 region has the DNA TGCGCCAGCAGCCTGGGACTACCCACAGATACGCAGTATTTT. Amino acids: CASSLGLPTDTQYF. Variable domain in full (rest from reference TRBV5-1 and TRBJ2-3): KAGVTQTPRYLIKTRGQQVTLSCSPISGHRSVSWYQQTPGQGLQFLFEYFSETQRNKGNFPGRFSGRQFSNSRSEMNVSTLELGDSALYLCASSLGLPTDTQYFGPGTRLTVL.

The rearrangement links TRBV6-6 to TRBJ1-2; 8 nucleotides align to TRBD1. Trimming at V came to 6 bases and at J to 2 bases, leaving 8 bases not matched to a gene. This CDR3 contains 15 residues. The V gene's germline CDR1 is MNHNY and CDR2 SVGAGI (reference sequence). The CDR3 DNA sequence: TGTGCCAGCAGCTCCCGACAGGGGTCGAACTATGGCTACACCTTC. Amino acid sequence: CASSSRQGSNYGYTF.

The CDR3 loop is CASSGWQGRGNEQFF. DNA for the CDR3: TGTGCCAGCAGTGGATGGCAGGGTCGAGGCAATGAGCAGTTCTTC. The genes are TRBV27 and TRBJ2-1; D may be TRBD1 (5 bases). V was cut by 5 bases and J by 6 bases, with 17 bases left in between. CDR3 length: 15 amino acids. Looked up from germline, CDR1 is MNHEY and CDR2 is SMNVEV (reference sequence).

This clone showed up just once. J is TRBJ2-3 and V is TRBV4-1; 7 nucleotides line up with TRBD2. The CDR3 is 16 residues long. V shed 1 base, J shed 0 bases, and the junction held 4 bases outside the gene matches. CDR1 and CDR2 from the germline V gene are MGHRA and YSYEKL. CDR3 DNA: TGCGCCAGCAGCCAAGCACTAGCGACTAGCACAGATACGCAGTATTTT. It yields the protein CASSQALATSTDTQYF.

V usage is TRBV5-4 and J usage is TRBJ2-7, with D tentatively TRBD2 (6 bases). With 7 bases removed from V and 0 bases from J, the gap between germline ends came to 14 bases. Looked up from germline, CDR1 is SGHNT and CDR2 is YYREEE (reference sequence). This CDR3 comprises 14 residues. The CDR3, as DNA: TGTGCCAGCGGGACTTTAGAGGTCTCCTACGAGCAGTACTTC. This translates into CASGTLEVSYEQYF.

This clone was recorded once. The chain is built from TRBV18 and TRBJ1-1; D uncertain. V was pared by 3 bases and J by 0 bases, with 11 bases between. The CDR3 is made up of 15 amino acids. Germline CDR1 reads KGHSH; CDR2 reads LQKENI. The CDR3 loop is CASSPQTRMNTEAFF. In nucleotides, the CDR3 is TGTGCCAGCTCACCCCAGACACGAATGAACACTGAAGCTTTCTTT.

V usage is TRBV6-1 and J usage is TRBJ2-2; the match to TRBD2 covers 8 bases. Trimming cost V 7 bases and J 5 bases; bases outside gene matches: 9. Germline V gives CDR1 MNHNS, CDR2 SASEGT. This CDR3 is built from 15 residues. The CDR3 is CASNTGTSRTGELFF. The DNA of the CDR3 is TGTGCCAGCAATACCGGGACTAGTAGGACCGGGGAGCTGTTTTTT.

The rearrangement joins TRBV28 to TRBJ1-1; D unclear. Germline assignment: CDR1 MDHEN and CDR2 SYDVKM. Deletions cut 4 bases from V and 0 bases from J, with 3 bases between. The CDR3 extends over 12 amino acids. The CDR3 sequence is CASSSVNTEAFF. As DNA, the CDR3 is TGTGCCAGCAGTTCGGTGAACACTGAAGCTTTCTTT.

This rearrangement joins TRBV6-4 to TRBJ1-2; D gene uncertain. V lost 4 bases, J lost 8 bases, and 20 bases lay in between. The V gene's germline CDR1 is MRHNA and CDR2 SNTAGT. The CDR3 length is 15 residues. The CDR3 nucleotides read TGTGCCAGCAGTGTCAAAAGATCCCTAATCGGGGGCTACACCTTC. This translates into CASSVKRSLIGGYTF.

The J gene is TRBJ2-3, the V gene TRBV5-1; maybe TRBD2 (6 bases). The ends were cut back, 3 bases at V and 3 bases at J, with 14 bases in the middle. The CDR3 extends over 15 amino acids. Germline values: CDR1 SGHRS, CDR2 YFSETQ. CDR3 coding DNA: TGCGCCAGCAGCTCTAACATAGGGACTACAGATACGCAGTATTTT. Protein product: CASSSNIGTTDTQYF.

This chain joins TRBV27 and TRBJ2-2, with 12 nucleotides matching TRBD2. The CDR3 runs to 15 residues. CDR1 and CDR2 from the germline V gene are MNHEY and SMNVEV (reference sequence). The V segment lost 4 bases and the J segment 3 bases; nucleotides outside the gene matches: 0. Written as DNA, the CDR3 is TGTGCCAGCAGTTCTAGCGGGAGGGACACCGGGGAGCTGTTTTTT. Its protein is CASSSSGRDTGELFF.

The chain joins TRBV14 to TRBJ2-1, with TRBD2 matching over 13 bases. V gave up 2 bases and J gave up 9 bases; unmatched junction bases: 13. The CDR3 sequence is 18 residues long. The germline CDR1 and CDR2 sequences are SGHDN and FVKESK. The CDR3 spells CASSQLRGLAGPAGEQFF. DNA of the CDR3: TGTGCCAGCAGCCAACTCAGGGGACTAGCGGGACCGGCGGGTGAGCAGTTCTTC.

The V and J genes are TRBV7-3 and TRBJ1-5, with D possibly being TRBD1 (5 bases). The CDR3 runs to 16 residues. V lost 1 base to trimming and J lost 4 bases, with 14 bases between them. Looked up from germline, CDR1 is SGHTA and CDR2 is FQGTGA. The CDR3 sequence is CASSLKNRIPNQPQHF. In DNA form, the CDR3 reads TGTGCCAGCAGCTTAAAGAACAGGATCCCTAATCAGCCCCAGCATTTT. The variable domain in full, with the rest retrieved from reference TRBV7-3 and TRBJ1-5, is GAGVSQTPSNKVTEKGKYVELRCDPISGHTALYWYRQSLGQGPEFLIYFQGTGAADDSGLPNDRFFAVRPEGSVSTLKIQRTERGDSAVYLCASSLKNRIPNQPQHFGDGTRLSIL.